The rows below give T cell receptor beta chains drawn from one sample of a study of shared clonotypes between healthy human individuals. Clones were read by immunoSEQ multiplex PCR, and TCRdb kept only the in-frame ones, dropping some. The sample holds 2.3 million or so clones, more than 80% seen once. Material: naive CD4+ T cells from PBMCs. All receptors derive from a man aged 18-30 years in good health. Some clones in this sample may be carry-over from other donors' samples. Each CDR3 is given with its conserved first and last residue. D genes are given only for firm matches. Clone size, where shown, is once, few, many, or a class for clones that have expanded.

j_call clone_size d_call cdr3_length v_call cdr3_aa cdr3_nt
TRBJ1-5 few NA 14 TRBV10-3 CAISESKGNSPQHF TGTGCCATCAGTGAGTCGAAGGGCAATTCGCCCCAGCATTTT
TRBJ2-1 NA TRBD2 16 TRBV11-1 CASSLSGAGGYNEQFF TGTGCCAGCAGCTTAAGTGGGGCGGGAGGATACAATGAGCAGTTCTTC
TRBJ1-5 NA TRBD1 18 TRBV19 CASSPRDRGGNGNQPQHF TGTGCCAGTAGTCCCCGGGACAGGGGAGGGAATGGCAATCAGCCCCAGCATTTT
TRBJ2-1 once TRBD2 13 TRBV9 CASSVSGVGEQFF TGTGCCAGCAGCGTTAGCGGGGTAGGGGAGCAGTTCTTC
TRBJ2-5 NA NA 12 TRBV28 CASRSGIGTQYF TGTGCCAGCAGGTCCGGAATAGGGACCCAGTACTTC
TRBJ2-7 NA TRBD2 15 TRBV7-3 CASRTPAGNFYEQYF TGTGCCAGCAGAACCCCAGCGGGGAACTTCTACGAGCAGTACTTC
TRBJ1-5 NA NA 13 TRBV2 CASSEHTDQPQHF TGTGCCAGCAGTGAACACACCGATCAGCCCCAGCATTTT
TRBJ2-7 NA NA 15 TRBV15 CATSSDPVLLYEQYF TGTGCCACCAGCAGTGATCCGGTTTTGCTCTACGAGCAGTACTTC
TRBJ2-2 NA NA 14 TRBV28 CASSSDAEGGELFF TGTGCCAGCAGTTCGGACGCGGAGGGCGGGGAGCTGTTTTTT
TRBJ2-3 once NA 15 TRBV5-1 CASSPLRELADTQYF TGCGCCAGCAGCCCGTTACGGGAGTTAGCAGATACGCAGTATTTT
TRBJ2-2 NA NA 14 TRBV7-6 CASSLTANTGELFF TGTGCCAGCAGCTTAACGGCGAACACCGGGGAGCTGTTTTTT
TRBJ1-1 few NA 14 TRBV9 CASIGETLNTEAFF TGTGCCAGCATAGGGGAAACCCTAAACACTGAAGCTTTCTTT
TRBJ1-3 NA NA 16 TRBV18 CASSPMIPSSGNTIYF TGTGCCAGCTCACCAATGATACCAAGCTCTGGAAACACCATATATTTT
TRBJ2-7 NA NA 13 TRBV6-1 CASSAGWSYEQYF TGTGCCAGCAGTGCGGGGTGGTCCTACGAGCAGTACTTC
TRBJ1-4 NA NA 15 TRBV5-1 CASSLGGATNEKLFF TGCGCCAGCAGCTTGGGCGGTGCAACTAATGAAAAACTGTTTTTT
TRBJ2-2 NA TRBD2 17 TRBV27 CASSLLGLAGGTGELFF TGTGCCAGCAGTTTATTGGGACTAGCGGGAGGGACCGGGGAGCTGTTTTTT
TRBJ1-4 NA TRBD1 17 TRBV28 CASSLFVWDRGDEKLFF TGTGCCAGCAGTTTATTTGTCTGGGACAGGGGGGATGAAAAACTGTTTTTT
TRBJ2-7 NA NA 11 TRBV5-5 CASSLVGEQYF TGTGCCAGCAGCTTGGTCGGGGAGCAGTACTTC